The 23 T cell receptor beta chains listed next were all sequenced from one sample in a study of cytomegalovirus exposure and HLA in healthy donors (dated 2017 in TCRdb). Library generation was performed with the immunoSEQ multiplex PCR assay. A mixture of 60 forward primers for TCR Vbeta segments and 13 reverse primers for TCR Jbeta segments was used in the multiplex PCR. Held by TCRdb, this immuneACCESS table contains in-frame sequences only and omits some clones. Under half of the omission traces to an unresolved V gene where checked; the cause of the rest is unknown. Within this sample are about 160,000 clones, with around 76% of them counted one time only. The ten largest clones capture roughly 6.6% of the sample. The sequenced sample was PBMCs. All receptors derive from a middle-aged man in good health and CMV-seropositive.

This clone occurred once. The chain recombines TRBV7-9 with TRBJ1-1; 7 nucleotides match TRBD1. Germline V gene sequence: CDR1 SEHNR, CDR2 FQNEAQ (reference sequence). Losses at the gene ends were 5 bases for V and 5 bases for J; bases not matched to a gene: 14. The CDR3 runs 16 residues. In nucleotides, the CDR3 is TGTGCCAGCAGCCGAGGAATGGGACAGATCCCAACTGAAGCTTTCTTT. Encoded protein: CASSRGMGQIPTEAFF.

A few counts support this clone. CDR3 in amino acids: CASSPTYRRRQETQYF. The CDR3 DNA follows: TGTGCCAGCAGCCCAACGTACAGGAGACGGCAAGAGACCCAGTACTTC. This rearrangement joins TRBV11-2 to TRBJ2-5, with D possibly TRBD1 on 5 matching bases. Germline assignment: CDR1 SGHAT and CDR2 FQNNGV. Trimming removed 5 bases from V and 2 bases from J, with 18 bases in between. This CDR3 spans 16 amino acids. Full variable domain (outside the CDR3, taken from reference TRBV11-2 and TRBJ2-5): EAGVAQSPRYKIIEKRQSVAFWCNPISGHATLYWYQQILGQGPKLLIQFQNNGVVDDSQLPKDRFSAERLKGVDSTLKIQPAKLEDSAVYLCASSPTYRRRQETQYFGPGTRLLVL.

The chain has TRBV5-6 and TRBJ1-1; TRBD1 is a possible D gene (6 bases). From germline, CDR1 is SGHDT and CDR2 YYEEEE. CDR3 length: 14 residues. Trimming stripped 6 bases from V and 2 bases from J, with 14 bases between. CDR3 coding DNA: TGTGCCAGCATCCAAGGACAGATAAACACTGAAGCTTTCTTT. Its protein product is CASIQGQINTEAFF. Supplemented by reference TRBV5-6 and TRBJ1-1, the full variable domain reads DAGVTQSPTHLIKTRGQQVTLRCSPKSGHDTVSWYQQALGQGPQFIFQYYEEEERQRGNFPDRFSGHQFPNYSSELNVNALLLGDSALYLCASIQGQINTEAFFGQGTRLTVV.

V is TRBV6-1 and J is TRBJ1-1, with 12 bases identical to TRBD1. With 4 bases clipped from V and 8 bases from J, the junction kept 11 bases outside the gene matches. The CDR3 loop spans 16 amino acids. Germline loops: CDR1 MNHNS, CDR2 SASEGT. CDR3 sequence reads: CASSATGQGASWEAFF. CDR3 sequence (DNA): TGTGCCAGCAGTGCCACGGGACAGGGGGCTTCCTGGGAAGCTTTCTTT.

The rearrangement joins TRBV7-2 to TRBJ1-4; TRBD1 matches at 7 bases. After removal of 5 bases from V and 0 bases from J, the junction contained 6 bases not matched to a gene. Per germline, CDR1 SGHTA and CDR2 FQGNSA. The CDR3 sequence is 16 residues long. CDR3 sequence: CASSHDRDSTNEKLFF. The CDR3 DNA reads TGTGCCAGCAGCCACGACAGGGACTCAACTAATGAAAAACTGTTTTTT.

The rearrangement joins TRBV7-3 to TRBJ2-2; the D gene is possibly TRBD1 (6 bases). The CDR3 consists of 13 residues. Per germline, CDR1 SGHTA and CDR2 FQGTGA. V dropped 5 bases and J dropped 4 bases, with 8 bases sitting between them. CDR3 amino acids: CASSADSTGELFF. The CDR3 nucleotides read TGTGCCAGCAGCGCGGACAGCACCGGGGAGCTGTTTTTT. The full variable domain, in which reference TRBV7-3 and TRBJ2-2 provide the parts outside the CDR3, is GAGVSQTPSNKVTEKGKYVELRCDPISGHTALYWYRQSLGQGPEFLIYFQGTGAADDSGLPNDRFFAVRPEGSVSTLKIQRTERGDSAVYLCASSADSTGELFFGEGSRLTVL.

The chain uses TRBV19 and TRBJ2-7; 10 bases line up with TRBD1. CDR1 and CDR2 from the germline V gene are LNHDA and SQIVND (reference sequence). The length of the CDR3 is 15 residues. V dropped 3 bases and J dropped 6; count of bases not matched to a gene: 8. The CDR3 sequence: CASSIPGQGKGEQYF. The CDR3 nucleotides are TGTGCCAGTAGTATCCCGGGACAGGGGAAGGGCGAGCAGTACTTC.

The rearrangement uses TRBV6-6 and TRBJ1-5; no definite D call. This CDR3 has 11 amino acids. The germline gives CDR1 MNHNY, CDR2 SVGAGI (reference sequence). The V end was cut by 7 bases, the J end by 4 bases, with 5 bases between. DNA of the CDR3: TGTGCCAGCACCAATAATCAGCCCCAGCATTTT. The encoded protein is CASTNNQPQHF.

The DNA for the CDR3 is TGCGCCAGCAGGGGGACAGGGGGCACTGAAGCTTTCTTT. Its protein product is CASRGTGGTEAFF. This chain joins TRBV4-1 and TRBJ1-1; 11 positions agree with TRBD1. This CDR3 has 13 amino acids. Germline CDR1 is MGHRA and CDR2 is YSYEKL. V was clipped by 6 bases and J by 4 bases; unmatched bases: 1.

CDR3 loop: CASSVGGYGYTF. CDR3 nucleotide sequence: TGTGCCAGTAGTGTCGGAGGCTATGGCTACACCTTC. The V call is TRBV19, the J call TRBJ1-2; D unclear. The CDR3 length is 12 residues. V lost 5 bases and J lost 4, with 8 bases in between. Germline V gene sequence: CDR1 LNHDA, CDR2 SQIVND (reference sequence).

The V gene is TRBV5-1, the J gene TRBJ2-1; 11 nucleotides agree with TRBD2. The CDR3 is 15 residues long. J lost 6 bases, V lost 0 bases, and 2 bases had no gene match. From germline, CDR1 is SGHRS and CDR2 YFSETQ. The CDR3 loop reads CASSLGSGGANEQFF. CDR3 DNA: TGCGCCAGCAGCTTGGGTAGCGGGGGGGCCAATGAGCAGTTCTTC.

The chain combines TRBV7-9 with TRBJ1-2; 7 bases are a match to TRBD1. V was pared by 1 base and J by 5 bases, with 4 bases of the junction left unmatched. The germline V gene encodes CDR1 SEHNR and CDR2 FQNEAQ (reference sequence). The length of the CDR3 is 14 residues. The CDR3 sequence is CASSLDRGRYGYTF. CDR3 nucleotide sequence: TGTGCCAGCAGCTTAGACAGGGGCAGATATGGCTACACCTTC.

This chain uses TRBV2 with TRBJ1-6; 8 bases fit TRBD1. V lost 6 bases to trimming and J lost 7 bases; unmatched junction nucleotides: 8. The V gene's germline CDR1 is SNHLY and CDR2 FYNNEI. This CDR3 comprises 15 residues. The CDR3 region is CASRTDRGENSPLHF. For the CDR3, the DNA is TGTGCCAGCAGGACCGACAGGGGTGAAAATTCACCCCTCCACTTT.

J is TRBJ1-1 and V is TRBV7-2; D call uncertain. The CDR3 consists of 13 residues. Germline loops: CDR1 SGHTA, CDR2 FQGNSA. V dropped 5 bases and J dropped 0 bases, with 7 bases sitting between them. The CDR3 loop is CASSDGVNTEAFF. The CDR3 region has the DNA TGTGCCAGCAGCGATGGAGTGAACACTGAAGCTTTCTTT. Together with reference TRBV7-2 and TRBJ1-1, the CDR3 gives the full variable domain: GAGVSQSPSNKVTEKGKDVELRCDPISGHTALYWYRQSLGQGLEFLIYFQGNSAPDKSGLPSDRFSAERTGGSVSTLTIQRTQQEDSAVYLCASSDGVNTEAFFGQGTRLTVV.

The genes are TRBV4-3 and TRBJ1-5; no clear D gene. The ends were cut back, 0 bases at V and 0 bases at J, with 15 bases in the middle. The germline gives CDR1 LGHNA, CDR2 YSLEER. The CDR3 is 18 amino acids. CDR3 loop: CASSQELVPGNSNQPQHF. CDR3 coding DNA: TGCGCCAGCAGCCAAGAATTGGTACCGGGGAATAGCAATCAGCCCCAGCATTTT.

The rearrangement uses TRBV5-1 and TRBJ2-7; D possibly corresponds to TRBD1 (5 bases). CDR1 SGHRS and CDR2 YFSETQ come from the germline V gene. This CDR3 is 12 amino acids long. The V and J ends lost 4 bases and 5 bases respectively, with 10 bases between them. The CDR3 DNA sequence: TGCGCCAGCAGCCCGAAGGGGAACGAGCAGTACTTC. Its translation: CASSPKGNEQYF.

This chain uses TRBV19 with TRBJ2-2; 9 bases are a match to TRBD1. Trimming cost V 0 bases and J 6 bases; bases outside gene matches: 8. The CDR3 spans 17 residues. Germline CDR1 and CDR2: LNHDA and SQIVND (reference sequence). This CDR3 is CASSIDTGGSWPGELFF. In DNA, the CDR3 is TGTGCCAGTAGTATAGACACAGGGGGCAGTTGGCCCGGGGAGCTGTTTTTT.

This chain joins TRBV5-4 and TRBJ2-7, with D possibly TRBD1 on 5 matching bases. CDR3 length: 11 residues. CDR1 is SGHNT, CDR2 YYREEE, per germline (reference sequence). Trimming took 7 bases from V and 12 from J, leaving 17 bases between them. The CDR3 loop reads CASGSRAEWYF. In nucleotides, the CDR3 is TGTGCCAGCGGCAGCAGGGCTGAATGGTACTTC.

The rearrangement links TRBV29-1 to TRBJ1-5, with a weak D call TRBD1 (5 bases). V was pared by 6 bases and J by 1 base, with 7 bases between. In germline, CDR1 is SQVTM, CDR2 ANQGSEA. The CDR3 totals 12 residues. CDR3 residues: CSVGGSNQPQHF. The DNA for the CDR3 is TGCAGCGTCGGGGGGAGCAATCAGCCCCAGCATTTT. The full variable domain, its missing parts supplied by reference TRBV29-1 and TRBJ1-5, is SAVISQKPSRDICQRGTSLTIQCQVDSQVTMMFWYRQQPGQSLTLIATANQGSEATYESGFVIDKFPISRPNLTFSTLTVSNMSPEDSSIYLCSVGGSNQPQHFGDGTRLSIL.

V and J are TRBV2 and TRBJ1-1; no clear D gene. Germline loops: CDR1 SNHLY, CDR2 FYNNEI. The CDR3 consists of 13 residues. Trimming took 5 bases from V and 2 from J, leaving 9 bases between them. CDR3 residues: CASSLTHNTEAFF. The CDR3 nucleotides read TGTGCCAGCAGTCTTACACATAACACTGAAGCTTTCTTT.

This clone was seen at least ten times. This chain joins TRBV10-2 and TRBJ1-1; no reliable D call. Germline-derived CDR1 and CDR2 are WSHSY and SAAADI. V was cut by 5 bases and J by 1 base, with 2 bases left in between. The CDR3 runs to 11 residues. The CDR3 region is CASSQNTEAFF. The CDR3 DNA follows: TGCGCCAGCAGTCAGAACACTGAAGCTTTCTTT.

This chain links TRBV7-8 with TRBJ2-5; D possibly corresponds to TRBD1 (6 bases). The germline gives CDR1 SGHVS, CDR2 FQNEAQ. The CDR3 covers 14 residues. Between the trimmed V and J ends, which lost 5 bases and 7 bases, there was a span of 17 bases. The CDR3 region is CASSEGAGAGTQYF. Written as DNA, the CDR3 is TGTGCCAGCAGCGAAGGGGCAGGGGCGGGGACCCAGTACTTC.

The chain couples TRBV29-1 to TRBJ2-3; D call uncertain. This CDR3 spans 10 amino acids. Germline assignment: CDR1 SQVTM and CDR2 ANQGSEA. Trimming stripped 6 bases from V and 1 base from J, with 2 bases between. CDR3 sequence (DNA): TGCAGCGTCGGCACAGATACGCAGTATTTT. Translation: CSVGTDTQYF.